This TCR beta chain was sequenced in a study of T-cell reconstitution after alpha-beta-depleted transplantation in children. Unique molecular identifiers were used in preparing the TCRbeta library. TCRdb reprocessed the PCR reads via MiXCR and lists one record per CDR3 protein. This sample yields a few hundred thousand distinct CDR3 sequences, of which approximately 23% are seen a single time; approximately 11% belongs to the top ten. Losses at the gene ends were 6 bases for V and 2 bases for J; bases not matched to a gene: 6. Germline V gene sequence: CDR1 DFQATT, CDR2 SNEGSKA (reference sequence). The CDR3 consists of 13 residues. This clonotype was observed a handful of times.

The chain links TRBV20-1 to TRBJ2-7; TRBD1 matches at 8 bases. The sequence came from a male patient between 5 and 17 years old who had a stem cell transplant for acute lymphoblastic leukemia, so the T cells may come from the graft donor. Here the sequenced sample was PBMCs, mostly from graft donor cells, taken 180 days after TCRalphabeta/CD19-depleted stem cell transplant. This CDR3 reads CSAVDRAPYEQYF. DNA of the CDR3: TGCAGTGCCGTGGACAGGGCCCCCTACGAGCAGTACTTC.